These 5 T cell receptor beta chains were all obtained from the same sample, sequenced in a study of T cell responses to AZD1222 COVID-19 vaccine. Clones were sequenced by immunoSEQ multiplex PCR, and TCRdb holds only the in-frame ones, with some missing. Of some 50,000 clones in the sample, 70% to 90% were seen once. This specimen was peripheral blood, taken 28 days after the second AZD1222 dose. These receptor sequences come from an adult who received the AZD1222 COVID-19 vaccine.

V and J are TRBV10-1 and TRBJ1-1, with D tentatively TRBD1 (6 bases). Germline CDR1 and CDR2: WNHNN and SYGVQD (reference sequence). The V gene lost 0 bases and the J gene lost 3 bases, with 11 bases spanning the gap. This CDR3 has 15 residues. The CDR3 here is CASSESYRGDTEAFF. CDR3 sequence (DNA): TGCGCCAGCAGTGAGTCGTATAGGGGGGACACTGAAGCTTTCTTT.

The chain is built from TRBV5-1 and TRBJ2-7, with TRBD1 matching over 8 bases. Trimming removed 4 bases from V and 0 bases from J; junction bases left unmatched: 3. The CDR3 extends over 14 amino acids. Germline V gene sequence: CDR1 SGHRS, CDR2 YFSETQ. The chain's CDR3 is CASSTTGGSYEQYF. The CDR3 DNA is TGCGCCAGCAGCACCACAGGGGGCTCCTACGAGCAGTACTTC.

This sequence joins TRBV7-8 and TRBJ2-7; D ambiguous. CDR1 and CDR2 from the germline V gene are SGHVS and FQNEAQ. This CDR3 has 15 residues. The germline V and J ends were trimmed by 3 bases and 7 bases, with 19 bases remaining between them. CDR3 DNA sequence: TGTGCCAGCAGCTTCTCCGTGCCCCGGTTGGAAGAGCAGTACTTC. Protein product: CASSFSVPRLEEQYF.

The sample holds one count of this clone. The chain uses TRBV2 and TRBJ1-1; 9 nucleotides align to TRBD1. The V gene end was trimmed by 3 bases and the J gene end by 11 bases; junction bases not matched to a gene: 4. Germline V gene sequence: CDR1 SNHLY, CDR2 FYNNEI. The CDR3 covers 12 residues. As DNA, the CDR3 is TGTGCCAGCAGTGACCGGGACAGGGTGGCTTTCTTT. Protein product: CASSDRDRVAFF.

J is TRBJ2-1 and V is TRBV4-2; D gene ambiguous. Germline CDR1 and CDR2: LGHNA and YNFKEQ. This CDR3 contains 16 residues. Trimming removed 4 bases from V and 0 bases from J, with 13 bases in between. In DNA form, the CDR3 reads TGTGCCAGCAGCCCACCGACCAGAAGCTCCTACAATGAGCAGTTCTTC. As protein: CASSPPTRSSYNEQFF.